A selection of T cell receptor beta chains follows, all from one sample in a study of glioma-infiltrating T cells after dendritic cell vaccination. Sequencing used immunoSEQ multiplex PCR; TCRdb keeps in-frame clones, though not all of them. The sample includes approximately 46,000 clones, 89% of them seen just once. The material sequenced was blood, taken after dendritic cell vaccination. These receptor sequences come from a human donor with glioblastoma. Each CDR3 is given with its conserved first and last residue. Each record gives: D gene, J gene, clone size, V gene, CDR3 protein, CDR3 DNA. D genes are given only for firm matches. Clone size appears in some rows only: once, few, many, or a class for an expanded clone.

d_gene: NA; j_gene: TRBJ2-7; abundance: once; v_gene: TRBV5-4; CDR3aa: CASSPGTSRADEQYF; CDR3nt: TGTGCCAGCAGCCCCGGGACATCCCGGGCTGACGAGCAGTACTTC
d_gene: TRBD2; j_gene: TRBJ2-1; abundance: NA; v_gene: TRBV30; CDR3aa: CAWGGTSGSYNEQFF; CDR3nt: TGTGCCTGGGGGGGCACTAGCGGGAGCTACAATGAGCAGTTCTTC
d_gene: NA; j_gene: TRBJ2-2; abundance: NA; v_gene: TRBV5-1; CDR3aa: CASSLDQMNTGELFF; CDR3nt: TGCGCCAGCAGCTTGGACCAGATGAACACCGGGGAGCTGTTTTTT
d_gene: TRBD2; j_gene: TRBJ2-5; abundance: NA; v_gene: TRBV5-1; CDR3aa: CASRLAGASYQETQYF; CDR3nt: TGCGCCAGCAGGCTAGCGGGGGCCTCGTACCAAGAGACCCAGTACTTC
d_gene: NA; j_gene: TRBJ1-3; abundance: NA; v_gene: TRBV10-3; CDR3aa: CAPSHSRNTIYF; CDR3nt: TGTGCCCCCTCCCACAGTCGAAACACCATATATTTT
d_gene: TRBD2; j_gene: TRBJ2-1; abundance: once; v_gene: TRBV18; CDR3aa: CASSPGTSGSSEQFF; CDR3nt: TGTGCCAGCTCCCCCGGGACTAGCGGCTCAAGTGAGCAGTTCTTC
d_gene: NA; j_gene: TRBJ2-7; abundance: NA; v_gene: TRBV28; CDR3aa: CASEGERSERYEQYF; CDR3nt: TGTGCCAGCGAGGGGGAGCGGTCGGAAAGGTACGAGCAGTACTTC
d_gene: TRBD2; j_gene: TRBJ2-3; abundance: NA; v_gene: TRBV4-1; CDR3aa: CASSLGLAPDTQYF; CDR3nt: TGCGCCAGCAGCCTGGGACTAGCGCCAGATACGCAGTATTTT
d_gene: TRBD2; j_gene: TRBJ2-3; abundance: NA; v_gene: TRBV10-3; CDR3aa: CAITVAGGRDTQYF; CDR3nt: TGTGCCATCACGGTAGCGGGAGGGCGGGATACGCAGTATTTT
d_gene: TRBD1; j_gene: TRBJ1-1; abundance: NA; v_gene: TRBV5-5; CDR3aa: CASSSGPGQGTEAFF; CDR3nt: TGTGCCAGCAGCTCAGGACCGGGACAGGGGACCGAAGCTTTCTTT
d_gene: NA; j_gene: TRBJ2-7; abundance: NA; v_gene: TRBV9; CDR3aa: CASSVVAPREAWEQYF; CDR3nt: TGTGCCAGCAGCGTAGTAGCCCCCCGAGAGGCTTGGGAGCAGTACTTC
d_gene: NA; j_gene: TRBJ2-1; abundance: NA; v_gene: TRBV6-5; CDR3aa: CASSYIRGYTQFF; CDR3nt: TGTGCCAGCAGTTATATAAGGGGATACACGCAGTTCTTC
d_gene: TRBD1; j_gene: TRBJ1-1; abundance: NA; v_gene: TRBV19; CDR3aa: CASSPTGVKAFF; CDR3nt: TGTGCCAGTAGCCCGACAGGGGTGAAAGCTTTCTTT
d_gene: TRBD1; j_gene: TRBJ1-4; abundance: NA; v_gene: TRBV28; CDR3aa: CASSLTGTLEKLFF; CDR3nt: TGTGCCAGCAGTTTGACAGGGACTCTTGAAAAACTGTTTTTT
d_gene: NA; j_gene: TRBJ2-3; abundance: NA; v_gene: TRBV10-2; CDR3aa: CASNPAGGDTQYF; CDR3nt: TGCGCCAGCAATCCAGCGGGTGGAGATACGCAGTATTTT
d_gene: TRBD1; j_gene: TRBJ1-3; abundance: NA; v_gene: TRBV6-5; CDR3aa: CASRQGRSGNTIYF; CDR3nt: TGTGCCAGTCGACAGGGACGATCTGGAAACACCATATATTTT
d_gene: TRBD1; j_gene: TRBJ1-2; abundance: NA; v_gene: TRBV14; CDR3aa: CASSQDRDRRNTF; CDR3nt: TGTGCCAGCAGCCAAGATCGGGACAGGCGCAACACCTTC
d_gene: TRBD1; j_gene: TRBJ1-5; abundance: NA; v_gene: TRBV28; CDR3aa: CASSLTGTGGQPQHF; CDR3nt: TGTGCCAGCAGCTTAACCGGGACAGGGGGTCAGCCCCAGCATTTT
d_gene: NA; j_gene: TRBJ2-7; abundance: NA; v_gene: TRBV6-1; CDR3aa: CASSDRTGYEQYF; CDR3nt: TGTGCCAGCAGTGATAGGACGGGGTACGAGCAGTACTTC
d_gene: TRBD2; j_gene: TRBJ2-1; abundance: NA; v_gene: TRBV19; CDR3aa: CASSITSGSFDEQFF; CDR3nt: TGTGCCAGTAGTATAACTAGCGGGAGCTTCGATGAGCAGTTCTTC
d_gene: TRBD1; j_gene: TRBJ2-1; abundance: few; v_gene: TRBV7-2; CDR3aa: CASSLASGQGYNEQFF; CDR3nt: TGTGCCAGCAGCTTAGCTTCAGGACAGGGTTACAATGAGCAGTTCTTC
d_gene: NA; j_gene: TRBJ1-1; abundance: NA; v_gene: TRBV5-1; CDR3aa: CASSLTGQNTEAFF; CDR3nt: TGCGCCAGCAGCTTGACGGGACAGAACACTGAAGCTTTCTTT
d_gene: TRBD2; j_gene: TRBJ2-3; abundance: NA; v_gene: TRBV5-1; CDR3aa: CASSSSGGGSGDTQYF; CDR3nt: TGCGCCAGCAGCTCAAGCGGGGGAGGTTCGGGAGATACGCAGTATTTT
d_gene: TRBD2; j_gene: TRBJ2-7; abundance: once; v_gene: TRBV5-6; CDR3aa: CASKVAGALLEQYF; CDR3nt: TGTGCCAGCAAAGTCGCGGGAGCGTTACTCGAGCAGTACTTC
d_gene: NA; j_gene: TRBJ2-4; abundance: medium-sized; v_gene: TRBV28; CDR3aa: CASSFGALLNIQYF; CDR3nt: TGTGCCAGCAGTTTTGGAGCCCTATTAAACATTCAGTACTTC
d_gene: NA; j_gene: TRBJ2-5; abundance: NA; v_gene: TRBV27; CDR3aa: CASSLWGVSGLDVKTQYF; CDR3nt: TGTGCCAGCAGTTTATGGGGGGTGTCCGGTCTCGATGTCAAGACCCAGTACTTC
d_gene: TRBD1; j_gene: TRBJ2-7; abundance: NA; v_gene: TRBV5-1; CDR3aa: CASRAGTGDEQYF; CDR3nt: TGCGCCAGCCGAGCCGGGACAGGGGACGAGCAGTACTTC
d_gene: NA; j_gene: TRBJ1-2; abundance: NA; v_gene: TRBV6-1; CDR3aa: CASSEVNRDGYTF; CDR3nt: TGTGCCAGCAGTGAAGTTAACAGGGACGGCTACACCTTC
d_gene: TRBD1; j_gene: TRBJ2-1; abundance: NA; v_gene: TRBV19; CDR3aa: CATRADRVINEQFF; CDR3nt: TGTGCCACCAGAGCTGACAGGGTCATCAATGAGCAGTTCTTC
d_gene: NA; j_gene: TRBJ1-1; abundance: NA; v_gene: TRBV5-1; CDR3aa: CASSAQGVGTEAFF; CDR3nt: TGCGCCAGCAGCGCACAGGGTGTAGGGACTGAAGCTTTCTTT
d_gene: NA; j_gene: TRBJ2-7; abundance: NA; v_gene: TRBV27; CDR3aa: CASSFEKRGFHEQYF; CDR3nt: TGTGCCAGCAGTTTTGAAAAAAGGGGTTTCCACGAGCAGTACTTC
d_gene: TRBD2; j_gene: TRBJ2-7; abundance: few; v_gene: TRBV4-1; CDR3aa: CASSEGLAGPVSYEQYF; CDR3nt: TGCGCCAGCAGCGAAGGACTAGCAGGACCCGTCTCCTACGAGCAGTACTTC
d_gene: TRBD1; j_gene: TRBJ1-1; abundance: NA; v_gene: TRBV29-1; CDR3aa: CSARQGGNTEAFF; CDR3nt: TGCAGCGCCCGACAGGGGGGGAACACTGAAGCTTTCTTT
d_gene: NA; j_gene: TRBJ1-4; abundance: NA; v_gene: TRBV9; CDR3aa: CASSVGSPQEKLFF; CDR3nt: TGTGCCAGCAGCGTGGGCAGTCCACAAGAAAAACTGTTTTTT
d_gene: TRBD2; j_gene: TRBJ2-2; abundance: NA; v_gene: TRBV27; CDR3aa: CASSPGLLAGVWTGELFF; CDR3nt: TGTGCCAGCAGTCCCGGTTTACTAGCGGGAGTATGGACCGGGGAGCTGTTTTTT
d_gene: TRBD1; j_gene: TRBJ1-1; abundance: NA; v_gene: TRBV7-2; CDR3aa: CASSLVGTGKIPEAFF; CDR3nt: TGTGCCAGCAGCTTAGTTGGGACAGGGAAGATTCCTGAAGCTTTCTTT
d_gene: TRBD2; j_gene: TRBJ2-5; abundance: NA; v_gene: TRBV27; CDR3aa: CASSLAGLQETQYF; CDR3nt: TGTGCCAGCAGTCTAGCGGGGCTACAAGAGACCCAGTACTTC
d_gene: TRBD1; j_gene: TRBJ1-5; abundance: NA; v_gene: TRBV27; CDR3aa: CASRPGQAWQPQHF; CDR3nt: TGTGCCAGCAGACCCGGACAGGCTTGGCAGCCCCAGCATTTT
d_gene: TRBD1; j_gene: TRBJ2-1; abundance: few; v_gene: TRBV6-6; CDR3aa: CASRDRVVYNEQFF; CDR3nt: TGTGCCAGCCGGGACAGGGTCGTCTACAATGAGCAGTTCTTC
d_gene: NA; j_gene: TRBJ1-5; abundance: NA; v_gene: TRBV14; CDR3aa: CASSQGGGNQPQHF; CDR3nt: TGTGCCAGCAGCCAGGGGGGGGGTAATCAGCCCCAGCATTTT
d_gene: TRBD1; j_gene: TRBJ2-3; abundance: NA; v_gene: TRBV19; CDR3aa: CASSTTRQGHTQYF; CDR3nt: TGTGCCAGTAGTACGACCCGACAGGGCCACACGCAGTATTTT
d_gene: NA; j_gene: TRBJ2-7; abundance: NA; v_gene: TRBV7-3; CDR3aa: CASSSTGISYEQYF; CDR3nt: TGTGCCAGCAGCTCTACAGGGATATCCTACGAGCAGTACTTC